This T cell receptor (beta chain) is from a study of blood T cell repertoires in COVID-19 (dated by TCRdb to about 2020). Notes on the research overall: Collaborator samples came from the United States, Italy and Spain and covered acute and convalescent phases of COVID-19. The samples were drawn from the first 160 participants of the ongoing ImmuneRACE study and from over a thousand subjects provided by 6 global collaborators. A de-identified subject ID, COVID-19 status, age in years and sex were almost always included in the sample metadata. The repertoires were made available in a free public database intended to serve as a resource for research on the immune response to SARS-CoV-2. The dataset comprised deeply sampled blood TCRbeta repertoires from subjects exposed to, actively infected with, or recovered from COVID-19. Where available, HLA class I and class II types were obtained from metadata supplied by the sample provider rather than from assay-based typing. The prospective study material was composed of cDNA or gDNA derived from T cells, B-cell-depleted T cells, or PBMCs.

Enrolling through a virtual design, the prospective study's participants ranged in age from roughly 18 to 89 years and lived across 20 to 25 United States geographic areas. In the prospective study, participants were assigned to cohorts based on the clinical history participants reported in a screening survey and a study questionnaire. For ImmuneRACE Cohort 3, a participant was defined as recovered based on two consecutive negative NP/OP PCR tests, clearance by a healthcare professional, or resolution of symptoms. Each participant in the prospective study had whole blood, serum and a nasopharyngeal or oropharyngeal swab collected by mobile phlebotomists. Participants in the prospective study had the option to provide additional blood draws and questionnaires over a roughly 2-month period. Before DNA extraction, prospective study blood samples were shipped either frozen or at room temperature. Study-wide conclusions, independent of this receptor: Clinical and demographic metadata were provided uncurated, with the amount varying by source and participant.

Via the germline V gene (reference sequence), CDR1 is GTSNPN and CDR2 SVGIG. Spanning cysteine to phenylalanine, the CDR3 consists of 11 amino acids. The sequence is cut down to CDR3 DNA, 33 bases in frame from base 1. The junction shows trimming of 1 base on V and 13 bases on J, plus 13 bases between the germline ends. TCRbeta CDR3 regions were amplified from genomic DNA using the immunoSEQ Assay, a bias-controlled multiplex PCR. In the authors' own workflow: The number of nucleated cells in each sample was estimated by amplification of reference gene primers within the assay. To quantify the absolute abundance of each unique TCRbeta CDR3 rearrangement, sequence reads were collapsed and filtered. Productive Simpson clonality was computed per sample as the square root of Simpson's diversity index over productive rearrangements. Imported from immuneACCESS, the table was reduced by TCRdb to in-frame sequences with V and J called. These copies leave out some clones; in studies compared against another copy, an unresolved V gene accounts for under half, and the cause of the remainder is not known. V and J calls and clone size come straight from that table; D and trimming were deduced from the DNA. For this sample there are 210,000 or so clones; 84% appear just once. 1.8% of the sample rests with the top ten.

As regards this clone: No cognate antigen has been identified for it. One base away there is no much larger clone; base qualities are not given.

Material: PBMCs or T cells enriched from blood (not recorded which). The rearranged segments are TRBV30 and TRBJ1-2; TRBD1 is a weak D gene call, 6 bases matching. The clonotype originates from a man in his sixties who had recovered from COVID-19. The sequenced DNA: TGTGCCTGGAGTGAGGGACACGGGTTCACCTTC. This yields the protein CAWSEGHGFTF.